Following are 2 T cell receptor beta chains from one sample sequenced in a study of cytomegalovirus exposure and HLA in healthy donors. Only in-frame clones appear in the TCRdb table, and some are missing; sequencing was by immunoSEQ multiplex PCR. This sample has roughly 270,000 clones, with around 89% found just once. Sequencing was carried out using PBMCs. Every receptor here comes from a woman between 18 and 29 years old in good health and CMV-seronegative.

This clone was seen once. V and J are TRBV11-2 and TRBJ2-7; weak D call: TRBD1 (6 bases). Germline V gene sequence: CDR1 SGHAT, CDR2 FQNNGV. The germline V and J ends were trimmed by 5 bases and 1 base, with 12 bases remaining between them. This CDR3 spans 14 amino acids. CDR3 residues: CASSGPTGSYEQYF. The CDR3 coding sequence is TGTGCCAGCAGCGGACCGACAGGATCCTACGAGCAGTACTTC.

The chain is built from TRBV28 and TRBJ1-2, with a tentative D call TRBD1 (6 bases). The CDR3 spans 12 residues. Trimming shortened V by 10 bases and J by 4 bases, and 13 bases separated the two germline ends. CDR1 and CDR2 (germline): MDHEN, SYDVKM. CDR3 region: CAIRGSFYGYTF. The DNA for the CDR3 is TGTGCCATCAGGGGCAGCTTCTATGGCTACACCTTC.